One TCR beta chain is described in this entry. The junction shows a germline mismatch at one end, possibly a read error. The data were obtained in a study of blood T cell repertoires in COVID-19. CDR1 is KGHSH and CDR2 is LQKENI in the germline V gene. This CDR3 spans 14 amino acids. Method: immunoSEQ multiplex PCR; TCRdb's copy keeps in-frame clones and lacks some. The repertoire holds some 220,000 clones, with roughly 75% as singletons. Specimen: peripheral blood. The origin of this receptor is a woman aged 70-85 years with acute or convalescent COVID-19. The chain couples TRBV18 to TRBJ1-6; TRBD1 matches 9 bases. The CDR3 loop reads CASSPQGARSPLHF. Here the CDR3 DNA reads TGTGCCAGCTCTCCACAGGGGGCGCGATCACCCCTCCACTTT.